The clone carrying this T cell receptor (beta chain) was picked up a small number of times. The antigen remains unidentified. These data originate in a study of beta chain features in type 1 diabetes. Study results and caveats: Significant though moderate, a shortening of TCRB CDR3s appeared in all four CD4+ subsets of Type 1 diabetes patients. PCR might show a preference for shorter templates, equally across patients and controls.

V dropped 3 bases and J dropped 2; count of bases not matched to a gene: 10. The CDR3 is made up of 16 amino acids. Germline V gene lookup returns CDR1 GTSNPN and CDR2 SVGIG (reference sequence). Purity exceeding 95% was reached by all sorted populations. The authors reverse transcribed all of the isolated RNA, so sequencing captured expressed TCRB transcripts. The protocol was immunoSEQ multiplex PCR, while the TCRdb copy is restricted to in-frame clones and leaves out a portion. Here the sample spans approximately 140,000 clones, roughly 10% being singletons. Material for sequencing was central memory CD4+ T cells from blood. V gene TRBV30 combines with J gene TRBJ1-5; 7 nucleotides match TRBD1. The clonotype originates from a man aged 25-45 years with type 1 diabetes. The CDR3 sequence: CAWSPGSGGGNQPQHF. The CDR3 DNA reads TGTGCCTGGAGCCCCGGGTCAGGGGGAGGCAATCAGCCCCAGCATTTT.